This TCR beta chain was found in a study of cytomegalovirus exposure and HLA in healthy donors. Overall study findings and caveats: An apparent linkage of common viral pathogens to several of the most significant clusters emerged in a later analysis. Per a later analysis, HLA-associated TCR beta chains showed more clonal expansion than other, equally common TCR beta chains. Cytomegalovirus-associated TCR beta chains were listed, numbering over 150.

The PCR was carried out with 60 Vbeta primers and 13 Jbeta primers. Under the authors' procedure: Per a later analysis, the number of unique TCR beta chains was some 75 million, of which 9 million to 14 million were shared. Assay: immunoSEQ multiplex PCR; the TCRdb copy retains only in-frame clones and omits some. That table is the source of V, J and clone size, and D and trimming were worked out from the DNA. The top ten clones hold around 1% of a sample with about 190,000 clones, about 90% of them seen once. With respect to this clone: The antigen is undetermined.

Germline CDR1 is SGDLS and CDR2 is YYNGEE. CDR3 length equals 15 residues. Trimming removed 4 bases from V and 0 bases from J; junction bases left unmatched: 5. Specimen: PBMCs. The sequence derives from a boy between 2 and 15 years old in good health and CMV-seronegative. This chain uses TRBV9 with TRBJ1-1, with TRBD1 matching 8 bases. CDR3 protein: CASSPQGALNTEAFF. In DNA form, the CDR3 reads TGTGCCAGCAGCCCCCAGGGGGCCCTGAACACTGAAGCTTTCTTT. Based on the CDR3 plus reference TRBV9 and TRBJ1-1, the full variable domain is DSGVTQTPKHLITATGQRVTLRCSPRSGDLSVYWYQQSLDQGLQFLIQYYNGEERAKGNILERFSAQQFPDLHSELNLSSLELGDSALYFCASSPQGALNTEAFFGQGTRLTVV.